Shown below are 22 T cell receptor beta chains from a single sample sequenced in a study of CD8 T cells in Susac syndrome. After extraction with the RNeasy kit, 0.5 to 1 ug of the RNA was reverse transcribed using random hexamers. MiXCR, applied by TCRdb to the immunoSEQ multiplex PCR reads, yields one record per CDR3 protein. Of about 210,000 distinct CDR3 sequences detected, less than 95% appear once; the ten largest clones hold 0.15% to 0.2%. The sequenced material came from CD4+ T cells from PBMCs. The receptor set was obtained from a human donor with Susac syndrome.

The genes are TRBV30 and TRBJ2-3; maybe TRBD1 (6 bases). The V end was cut by 3 bases, the J end by 0 bases, with 13 bases between. The CDR3 is 15 residues long. CDR1 is GTSNPN and CDR2 is SVGIG in the germline V gene (reference sequence). CDR3 protein: CAWRTTGTSTDTQYF. CDR3 DNA: TGTGCCTGGAGGACGACAGGTACTAGCACAGATACGCAGTATTTT.

This chain links TRBV20-1 with TRBJ2-2; TRBD2 is a possible D gene (5 bases). Trimming removed 2 bases at V and 7 bases at J, with 11 bases between. The CDR3 spans 13 residues. Germline assignment: CDR1 DFQATT and CDR2 SNEGSKA (reference sequence). This chain's CDR3 is CSARRPGSGELFF. The CDR3 DNA sequence: TGCAGTGCTAGAAGGCCGGGAAGCGGGGAGCTGTTTTTT.

The chain is built from TRBV6-2 or TRBV6-3 and TRBJ1-2; D possibly corresponds to TRBD1 (6 bases). From germline, CDR1 is MNHEY and CDR2 SVGEGT. The V end lost 5 bases, the J end lost 6 bases, and 22 bases lay between the germline ends. The CDR3 totals 16 residues. The CDR3 coding sequence is TGTGCCAGCAGTCCCCTTAGGGGACAAGGTTTCGATGGCTACACCTTC. Protein product: CASSPLRGQGFDGYTF.

Worth noting for this clonotype: At one of its ends the junction is not consistent with the germline gene, which may arise from a read error. The V gene is TRBV7-2, the J gene TRBJ2-5, with TRBD1 matching over 7 bases. The CDR3 has 11 amino acids. Germline V gene data show CDR1 as SGHTA and CDR2 as FQGNSA. Here the CDR3 reads CASSFTGAMDF. The CDR3, as DNA: TGTGCCAGCAGCTTCACAGGGGCCATGGACTTC.

The chain is built from TRBV20-1 and TRBJ2-5, with 11 bases that match TRBD1. Per the germline V gene, CDR1 is DFQATT and CDR2 is SNEGSKA (reference sequence). The CDR3 extends over 14 amino acids. J lost 7 bases, V lost 3 bases, and 7 bases had no gene match. The chain's CDR3 is CSARIGTGGGTQYF. CDR3 nucleotide sequence: TGCAGTGCTAGGATCGGGACAGGGGGGGGGACCCAGTACTTC.

The chain recombines TRBV30 with TRBJ1-1; D perhaps matches TRBD1 (5 bases). The CDR3 length is 15 residues. Germline V gene lookup returns CDR1 GTSNPN and CDR2 SVGIG (reference sequence). V was cut by 0 bases and J by 1 base, with 12 bases left in between. CDR3: CAWSVFGTANTEAFF. Written as DNA, the CDR3 is TGTGCCTGGAGTGTATTTGGGACCGCGAACACTGAAGCTTTCTTT.

This sequence joins TRBV6-2 or TRBV6-3 and TRBJ1-6; 8 bases are shared with TRBD1. The CDR3 sequence is 14 residues long. With 6 bases clipped from V and 8 bases from J, the junction kept 6 bases outside the gene matches. The germline CDR1 and CDR2 sequences are MNHEY and SVGEGT. In DNA form, the CDR3 reads TGTGCCAGCAGCCGGACAGGGTGGTATTCACCCCTCCACTTT. The encoded protein is CASSRTGWYSPLHF.

This chain joins TRBV10-3 and TRBJ1-6; weak D call: TRBD1 (5 bases). The CDR3 contains 14 residues. The germline CDR1 and CDR2 sequences are ENHRY and SYGVKD. V gave up 3 bases and J gave up 7 bases, with 10 bases separating them. The CDR3 nucleotides are TGTGCCATCAGTGATGGGGACTTGAATTCACCCCTCCACTTT. This gives the protein CAISDGDLNSPLHF.

The V and J genes are TRBV28 and TRBJ2-7; a possible D gene is TRBD2 (6 bases). The V end lost 8 bases, the J end lost 4 bases, and 12 bases lay between the germline ends. Germline CDR1 and CDR2: MDHEN and SYDVKM. This CDR3 has 12 residues. This CDR3 reads CASGPGDYEQYF. The CDR3 region has the DNA TGTGCCAGCGGACCGGGGGATTACGAGCAGTACTTC.

The chain combines TRBV5-1 with TRBJ2-2; 7 bases match TRBD1. Germline loops: CDR1 SGHRS, CDR2 YFSETQ. CDR3 length: 15 residues. V was pared by 4 bases and J by 3 bases, with 6 bases of the junction left unmatched. The CDR3 DNA follows: TGCGCCAGCAGCACAGGACAGGATTACACCGGGGAGCTGTTTTTT. Translation: CASSTGQDYTGELFF.

This chain links TRBV6-5 with TRBJ1-4; D not resolved. Germline V gene data show CDR1 as MNHEY and CDR2 as SVGAGI. Trimming removed 6 bases at V and 7 bases at J, with 15 bases between. The CDR3 covers 14 residues. The CDR3 DNA is TGTGCCAGCAGCCGCACCCAACAAAGTGAAAAACTGTTTTTT. Its translation: CASSRTQQSEKLFF.

CDR3 amino acids: CAITGDNTDTQYF. DNA of the CDR3: TGTGCCATCACCGGGGACAACACAGATACGCAGTATTTT. The rearrangement links TRBV10-3 to TRBJ2-3, with D possibly being TRBD1 (6 bases). Looked up from germline, CDR1 is ENHRY and CDR2 is SYGVKD. The CDR3 sequence is 13 residues long. V was cut by 7 bases and J by 2 bases, with 10 bases left in between.

V is TRBV3-1 and J is TRBJ1-4; TRBD1 aligns across 9 bases. The CDR3 is 14 residues long. Germline V lookup: CDR1 LGHDT, CDR2 YNNKEL (reference sequence). V dropped 4 bases and J dropped 6; count of bases not matched to a gene: 3. This CDR3 is CASSLRTGDEKLFF. The CDR3 nucleotides are TGTGCCAGCAGCCTACGGACAGGGGATGAAAAACTGTTTTTT. Looking up the rest from reference TRBV3-1 and TRBJ1-4 gives the full variable domain: DTAVSQTPKYLVTQMGNDKSIKCEQNLGHDTMYWYKQDSKKFLKIMFSYNNKELIINETVPNRFSPKSPDKAHLNLHINSLELGDSAVYFCASSLRTGDEKLFFGSGTQLSVL.

This chain joins TRBV20-1 and TRBJ1-1; 7 bases agree with TRBD1. This CDR3 has 13 amino acids. Germline V CDR1 and CDR2: DFQATT, SNEGSKA (reference sequence). After removal of 8 bases from V and 5 bases from J, the junction contained 11 bases not matched to a gene. The CDR3 DNA follows: TGCAGTTCCGGGGTAGGACAGGAGACTGAAGCTTTCTTT. Encoded protein: CSSGVGQETEAFF.

The V gene is TRBV12-3 or TRBV12-4, the J gene TRBJ1-1; possibly TRBD1 for D (6 bases). Trimming cost V 7 bases and J 2 bases, with 11 bases left between them. The CDR3 runs 13 residues. The CDR3 coding sequence is TGTGCCAGCACCTCGGGGGCCAACACTGAAGCTTTCTTT. Its protein is CASTSGANTEAFF.

The chain has TRBV7-2 and TRBJ1-2; 8 bases align to TRBD1. The J segment lost 2 bases and the V segment lost 5 bases, leaving 7 bases of the junction unmatched. Germline V gene data show CDR1 as SGHTA and CDR2 as FQGNSA. This CDR3 is built from 15 residues. This CDR3 reads CASSRERTGNYGYTF. DNA for the CDR3: TGTGCCAGCAGCCGCGAAAGGACAGGGAACTATGGCTACACCTTC.

The chain joins TRBV7-2 to TRBJ1-5; the match to TRBD1 covers 9 bases. V trimming: 5 bases; J trimming: 3 bases; junction bases outside the gene matches: 5. Germline V gene lookup returns CDR1 SGHTA and CDR2 FQGNSA. The CDR3 spans 15 residues. CDR3 in amino acids: CASSRRTGDNQPQHF. CDR3 nucleotide sequence: TGTGCCAGCAGCCGACGGACAGGGGACAATCAGCCCCAGCATTTT.

The V and J genes are TRBV12-3 or TRBV12-4 and TRBJ2-3; 10 bases line up with TRBD1. The CDR3 extends over 15 amino acids. V gave up 6 bases and J gave up 4 bases; unmatched junction bases: 7. CDR3 sequence reads: CASRTTGGDADTQYF. In DNA, the CDR3 is TGTGCCAGCAGGACGACAGGGGGCGACGCAGATACGCAGTATTTT.

V usage is TRBV5-1 and J usage is TRBJ2-1; 12 bases agree with TRBD2. CDR3 size: 18 residues. Trimming at V came to 5 bases and at J to 2 bases, leaving 11 bases not matched to a gene. The germline V gene has CDR1 SGHRS and CDR2 YFSETQ. In DNA, the CDR3 is TGCGCCAGCAGGTCTACTAGCGGGGGGCCCCTGACCTACAATGAGCAGTTCTTC. Protein sequence: CASRSTSGGPLTYNEQFF.

The V gene is TRBV5-1, the J gene TRBJ2-1; D remains ambiguous. Deletions cut 4 bases from V and 0 bases from J, with 11 bases between. CDR1 SGHRS and CDR2 YFSETQ come from the germline V gene. The CDR3 sequence is 15 residues long. In nucleotides, the CDR3 is TGCGCCAGCAGCCCTAAAGTAGACTCCTACAATGAGCAGTTCTTC. Its protein product is CASSPKVDSYNEQFF.

The V and J genes are TRBV12-3 or TRBV12-4 and TRBJ1-1; tentative D call: TRBD1 (5 bases). The CDR3 has 14 amino acids. V shed 4 bases and J shed 0 bases, with 9 bases lying between them. CDR3 loop: CASSSDILNTEAFF. Written as DNA, the CDR3 is TGTGCCAGCAGTTCGGACATCCTGAACACTGAAGCTTTCTTT.

CDR3 bases: TGTGCCATCATGTCTGAGAGCTCCTACGAGCAGTACTTC. It translates to CAIMSESSYEQYF. The chain recombines TRBV10-3 with TRBJ2-7, with D hard to call. Germline values: CDR1 ENHRY, CDR2 SYGVKD. The V end lost 7 bases, the J end lost 0 bases, and 10 bases lay between the germline ends. There are 13 residues in the CDR3.